This T cell receptor beta chain was sequenced in a study of neurological immune-mediated disorders (dated by TCRdb to about 2019). The study in broad terms: Among the 35 or so multiple sclerosis patients, relapsing-remitting MS was present in around 31 and secondary progressive MS was present in 3. The cohort was made up of approximately 71 subjects, consisting of some 14 HAM/TSP patients, roughly 35 multiple sclerosis patients and around 20 healthy controls. Using UMI-based sequencing, the study compared peripheral blood TCR-beta repertoires from patients with HTLV-I-associated myelopathy (HAM/TSP), patients with multiple sclerosis, and healthy controls. Longitudinal samples, technical triplicates and paired sorted CD4+ and CD8+ T-cell subsets, alongside PBMC samples, were included among the roughly 98 TCR-beta libraries. Longitudinal HAM/TSP and healthy donors were sampled at 3 time-points each (about 3-40 month intervals). Study-wide conclusions, independent of this receptor: TCR clonal expansion was highest in HAM/TSP patients and lowest in MS patients, with MS patients falling below even healthy controls. No identical CDR3 amino acid sequences were shared among expanded clones across subjects, suggesting private TCR-beta repertoires in all groups. No clinical or MRI features were associated with the MS cluster, and the authors said that larger cohorts are needed. Repertoires from 18 of 34 MS patients were grouped by phylogenetic analysis into a cluster of related CDR3 sequences, suggesting a possible repertoire-level signature.

Ten or more counts support this clonotype. Its binding antigen is unknown. No qualities accompany the bases; no much larger clone lies one base away. The time point tag for this specimen amounts to: longitudinal time-point 3. For the unsorted PBMC libraries, 2 million PBMCs were stored in RNAlater at -80 degrees C until RNA extraction and were used to generate the libraries. The multiple sclerosis patients were enrolled in a US clinical protocol that used magnetic resonance imaging to evaluate disease progression. Peripheral blood underwent Ficoll-Hypaque density gradient centrifugation to isolate PBMCs, which were then cryopreserved in liquid nitrogen. cDNA was synthesized by template-switch 5'RACE using a primer with a 10-nucleotide random unique molecular identifier that tagged each TCR transcript. Every sequencing run covered 15-18 subjects and yielded more than 160 million TCR-beta sequences. The RNeasy kit was used for extraction of total RNA. Using the KAPA Real-time Library Amplification kit, TCR-beta VDJ regions were amplified with primers for the TCR constant region and the 5'RACE anchor. A first PCR added sample indexes and Illumina adaptors, after which a second PCR increased the library yield. After purification with Ampure beads, the TCR product of roughly 650 bp was size-selected on a 2% E-gel SizeSelection system. Before pooling, library quality was assessed on a Bioanalyzer, concentration was determined with Qubit, and library quantification was performed with the Kapa Library Quantification kit. Paired-end 2 x 150 bp sequencing of the libraries was performed on an Illumina HiSeq 2500. To increase sequence diversity, roughly 24-31% phiX was spiked into each library pool. In the source study's methods: The quality-filtered reads were processed with the UMI-based MiGEC pipeline, whose error correction step removed more than 75% of the raw TCR sequences. VDJ genes were aligned to IMGT germline references, and each clonotype was defined by a unique CDR3 amino acid sequence together with V-J genes. Clonal expansion, Shannon diversity, and CDR3 relatedness (CalcPairwiseDistances, ClusterSamples) were evaluated with VDJtools, and phylogenetic trees were built with CLCbio workbench. Clones with at least 8 unique UMIs were defined as expanded, with this threshold being based on coefficient-of-variation modelling across technical triplicates. TCRdb reprocessed the public reads (quality trimming at Q25 with fastp, clone calling with MiXCR) and kept in-frame beta chains. Rows with one shared CDR3 protein collapse into an entry with the most common genes and DNA. The V and J calls were determined by TCRdb, not by the authors. The sample contains some 80,000 distinct CDR3 sequences, 3.5% to 4.5% of them found a single time. The top ten clonotypes cover less than 7.5% of the sample.

The germline V gene (reference sequence) provides CDR1 DFQATT and CDR2 SNEGSKA. Trimming leaves V shorter by 3 bases and J shorter by 12 bases, with the junction holding 11 bases beyond the gene matches. The CDR3 covers 16 residues, taking in both the cysteine and the phenylalanine. The sequence is cut down to CDR3 DNA, 48 bases in frame from base 1. The chain is made from TRBV20-1 and TRBJ2-1, and 16 bases in between align with TRBD2. This sequence originates from a woman aged 55-70 years with multiple sclerosis. Material: PBMCs. This receptor carries the CDR3 CSASLGGTSGGAMQFF. The nucleotides read TGCAGTGCTAGTCTAGGAGGGACTAGCGGGGGGGCGATGCAGTTCTTC.